The 6 T cell receptor beta chains below come from one sample, sequenced in a study of glioma-infiltrating T cells after dendritic cell vaccination. Sample time point: after dendritic cell vaccination, including at tumor progression/relapse. Produced via immunoSEQ multiplex PCR; TCRdb's table is partial and in-frame only. The sample has some 110,000 clones, around 90% seen once. The starting material was blood, obtained after dendritic cell vaccination. These receptors were obtained from a human donor with glioblastoma.

The CDR3 protein is CASSTGLGETQYF. As DNA, the CDR3 is TGTGCCAGCAGCACGGGACTAGGGGAGACCCAGTACTTC. The chain has TRBV7-6 and TRBJ2-5; 8 bases are shared with TRBD2. CDR1 and CDR2 (germline): SGHVS, FNYEAQ. After removal of 5 bases from V and 5 bases from J, the junction contained 4 bases not matched to a gene. CDR3 length: 13 amino acids.

This clone was observed once. The rearrangement uses TRBV25-1 and TRBJ1-2; the match to TRBD1 covers 9 bases. Germline CDR1 MGHDK, CDR2 SYGVNS. Germline trimming cut 8 bases from V and 5 bases from J; bases unmatched to any gene: 3. The CDR3 has 12 amino acids. In nucleotides, the CDR3 is TGTGCCAGCCAACAGGGGGCGTATGGCTACACCTTC. This codes for CASQQGAYGYTF.

The rearrangement uses TRBV29-1 and TRBJ2-2; D unresolved. Germline V gives CDR1 SQVTM, CDR2 ANQGSEA. Trimming stripped 6 bases from V and 6 bases from J, with 20 bases between. CDR3 length equals 15 residues. The CDR3 reads CSVSIDITDPGELFF. The CDR3 coding sequence is TGCAGCGTCTCCATCGATATCACAGACCCCGGGGAGCTGTTTTTT.

The chain employs TRBV5-6 and TRBJ2-3; TRBD1 is a possible D gene (6 bases). The CDR3 extends over 14 amino acids. V was cut by 4 bases and J by 6 bases, with 15 bases left in between. The V gene's germline CDR1 is SGHDT and CDR2 YYEEEE. This CDR3 reads CASSVTGPGDTQYF. The CDR3 region has the DNA TGTGCCAGCAGCGTAACAGGGCCAGGGGATACGCAGTATTTT.

This chain joins TRBV6-4 and TRBJ2-1; TRBD1 matches at 7 bases. The CDR3 is made up of 14 amino acids. Germline CDR1 is MRHNA and CDR2 is SNTAGT. V lost 6 bases and J lost 10; bases outside the gene matches: 12. The CDR3 protein is CASRIDRVSGEQFF. The CDR3 DNA reads TGTGCCAGCAGGATTGACAGGGTCTCAGGGGAGCAGTTCTTC.

The chain employs TRBV6-1 and TRBJ2-3; the match to TRBD2 covers 12 bases. V lost 1 base to trimming and J lost 8 bases; unmatched junction nucleotides: 13. This CDR3 comprises 18 residues. CDR1 is MNHNS, CDR2 SASEGT, per germline. The CDR3 loop reads CASSEGYRASGRAVTQYF. CDR3 bases: TGTGCCAGCAGTGAAGGCTATCGGGCTAGCGGGAGGGCCGTTACGCAGTATTTT.